The 30 T cell receptor beta chains below all came from one sample that was sequenced in a study of beta chain features in type 1 diabetes. Sequenced material consisted of expressed TCRB transcripts (all of the isolated RNA was reverse transcribed). The table came from immunoSEQ multiplex PCR; TCRdb's copy has only in-frame clones and leaves some out. The sample holds under 20,000 clones; over 45% are singletons and the top ten take roughly 0.45%. The sequenced material came from stem cell memory CD4+ T cells from blood. The receptors shown here come from a woman aged 18-30 years in good health.

The chain joins TRBV18 to TRBJ2-3; perhaps TRBD2 as D (6 bases). Between the trimmed V and J ends, which lost 3 bases and 6 bases, there was a span of 16 bases. The CDR3 loop spans 15 amino acids. CDR1 is KGHSH, CDR2 LQKENI, per germline. This chain's CDR3 is CASSPSGWEEDTQYF. For the CDR3, the DNA is TGTGCCAGCTCACCCAGCGGGTGGGAAGAGGATACGCAGTATTTT.

This clone was recorded a few times. The chain is built from TRBV11-2 and TRBJ2-1, with 11 bases identical to TRBD2. Germline CDR1 reads SGHAT; CDR2 reads FQNNGV. The CDR3 is 15 residues long. V shed 6 bases, J shed 2 bases, and the junction held 3 bases outside the gene matches. CDR3 sequence: CASRKLAGAYNEQFF. CDR3 coding DNA: TGTGCCAGCAGGAAACTAGCGGGGGCCTACAATGAGCAGTTCTTC.

The chain carries TRBV9 and TRBJ2-3, with 7 bases matching TRBD2. In germline, CDR1 is SGDLS, CDR2 YYNGEE. Germline trimming cut 4 bases from V and 1 base from J; bases unmatched to any gene: 6. The CDR3 runs 15 residues. CDR3 amino acids: CASSQSSGRTDTQYF. CDR3 DNA sequence: TGTGCCAGCAGCCAATCTAGCGGACGCACAGATACGCAGTATTTT.

This clone was seen only a few times. The chain uses TRBV14 and TRBJ2-2; perhaps TRBD2 as D (5 bases). The V gene lost 6 bases and the J gene lost 1 base, with 9 bases spanning the gap. Germline V gene data show CDR1 as SGHDN and CDR2 as FVKESK. CDR3 length: 14 residues. Written as DNA, the CDR3 is TGTGCCAGCAGACCCAGCGGGAACACCGGGGAGCTGTTTTTT. Residues: CASRPSGNTGELFF.

This clone was seen a handful of times. The genes are TRBV7-9 and TRBJ1-4, with D possibly TRBD1 on 5 matching bases. CDR1 and CDR2 from the germline V gene are SEHNR and FQNEAQ (reference sequence). The CDR3 sequence is 12 residues long. Trimming pared 5 bases from V and 8 bases from J, leaving 9 bases between. The CDR3 sequence: CASSGAGEKLFF. In nucleotides, the CDR3 is TGTGCCAGCAGCGGGGCAGGGGAAAAACTGTTTTTT. Full variable domain (missing parts from reference TRBV7-9 and TRBJ1-4): DTGVSQNPRHKITKRGQNVTFRCDPISEHNRLYWYRQTLGQGPEFLTYFQNEAQLEKSRLLSDRFSAERPKGSFSTLEIQRTEQGDSAMYLCASSGAGEKLFFGSGTQLSVL.

This chain's CDR3 is CASSSTAINYGYTF. CDR3 bases: TGTGCCAGCAGCTCGACAGCTATAAACTATGGCTACACCTTC. The chain recombines TRBV5-5 with TRBJ1-2, with TRBD1 as a possible D gene (5 bases). V dropped 3 bases and J dropped 2 bases, with 11 bases sitting between them. Germline values: CDR1 SGHKS, CDR2 YYEKEE (reference sequence). The CDR3 is 14 residues long.

This clone appeared a few times. This sequence joins TRBV30 and TRBJ1-2; 7 bases match TRBD1. The CDR3 is made up of 16 amino acids. V was clipped by 0 bases and J by 1 base; unmatched bases: 8. CDR1 is GTSNPN and CDR2 is SVGIG in the germline V gene (reference sequence). As DNA, the CDR3 is TGTGCCTGGAGTGTACCCGACAGGGTATATAACTATGGCTACACCTTC. Its translation is CAWSVPDRVYNYGYTF.

The chain is built from TRBV28 and TRBJ2-7, with D uncertain. CDR3 length: 11 residues. Germline V gene lookup returns CDR1 MDHEN and CDR2 SYDVKM. V was cut by 5 bases and J by 3 bases, with 5 bases left in between. This CDR3 is CASSVNYEQYF. The CDR3 nucleotides are TGTGCCAGCAGTGTCAACTACGAGCAGTACTTC.

The chain employs TRBV11-3 and TRBJ2-1; 9 bases match TRBD2. Germline-derived CDR1 and CDR2 are SGHNT and YENEEA. The CDR3 totals 14 residues. V trimming: 8 bases; J trimming: 4 bases; junction bases outside the gene matches: 6. The CDR3 here is CASRGTSRYNEQFF. The CDR3 nucleotides are TGTGCCAGCCGTGGGACTAGCCGTTACAATGAGCAGTTCTTC.

The chain carries TRBV19 and TRBJ2-3, with D perhaps matching TRBD2 (5 bases). CDR1 and CDR2 from the germline V gene are LNHDA and SQIVND (reference sequence). This CDR3 region has 15 residues. V was pared by 6 bases and J by 6 bases, with 19 bases between. The DNA of the CDR3 is TGTGCCAGTAGCCCAAAGACGACTATGTGGGATACGCAGTATTTT. Its translation is CASSPKTTMWDTQYF.

This clone was seen a handful of times. The chain carries TRBV7-9 and TRBJ2-7, with TRBD1 matching over 9 bases. Germline V lookup: CDR1 SEHNR, CDR2 FQNEAQ (reference sequence). J lost 4 bases, V lost 5 bases, and 9 bases had no gene match. The CDR3 covers 15 residues. The DNA of the CDR3 is TGTGCCAGCAGCCCCCCCGGGACAGGGATATACGAGCAGTACTTC. As protein: CASSPPGTGIYEQYF.

This clone showed up just a few times. The V gene is TRBV6-6, the J gene TRBJ1-2; 8 positions agree with TRBD1. CDR1 is MNHNY and CDR2 is SVGAGI in the germline V gene (reference sequence). V lost 7 bases, J lost 2 bases, and 3 bases stayed unmatched. The length of the CDR3 is 13 residues. CDR3 amino acids: CASMTGVNYGYTF. CDR3 nucleotide sequence: TGTGCCAGCATGACAGGGGTGAACTATGGCTACACCTTC.

CDR3 amino acids: CAWSVWSGNYGYTF. The CDR3 nucleotides read TGTGCCTGGAGTGTCTGGAGTGGCAACTATGGCTACACCTTC. The rearrangement links TRBV30 to TRBJ1-2, with unresolved D. The CDR3 is made up of 14 amino acids. Germline V CDR1 and CDR2: GTSNPN, SVGIG (reference sequence). Trimming left V 0 bases short and J 2 bases short, with 10 bases between.

The chain combines TRBV5-4 with TRBJ2-1, with TRBD2 identical over 10 bases. In germline, CDR1 is SGHNT, CDR2 YYREEE (reference sequence). V lost 2 bases to trimming and J lost 7 bases; unmatched junction nucleotides: 9. The CDR3 has 16 amino acids. CDR3 DNA sequence: TGTGCCAGCAGCTTTCGAACCACTAGCGGGACTAATGAGCAGTTCTTC. Its translation: CASSFRTTSGTNEQFF.

This sequence joins TRBV14 and TRBJ2-7; 10 bases are a match to TRBD2. J gave up 5 bases and V 8 bases, and 15 bases lay outside the gene matches. The germline V gene encodes CDR1 SGHDN and CDR2 FVKESK. The CDR3 extends over 16 amino acids. CDR3 sequence: CASAPLAGGTSDEQYF. CDR3 coding DNA: TGTGCCAGCGCCCCCTTAGCGGGAGGCACTAGCGACGAGCAGTACTTC.

In DNA form, the CDR3 reads TGTGCCAGCAGCGCCGGGACTAGCGGGTTAGAGACCCAGTACTTC. It translates to CASSAGTSGLETQYF. The chain recombines TRBV5-6 with TRBJ2-5; the match to TRBD2 covers 12 bases. The CDR3 runs to 15 residues. Germline assignment: CDR1 SGHDT and CDR2 YYEEEE. V trimming: 4 bases; J trimming: 4 bases; junction bases outside the gene matches: 5.

The chain joins TRBV7-6 to TRBJ2-1, with D unclear. The CDR3 totals 15 residues. V lost 5 bases and J 1 base, leaving 12 bases between the germline ends. Germline-derived CDR1 and CDR2 are SGHVS and FNYEAQ. Written as DNA, the CDR3 is TGTGCCAGCAGCCGAAGGCAGGTATCCTACAATGAGCAGTTCTTC. Amino acids: CASSRRQVSYNEQFF.

This chain uses TRBV6-1 with TRBJ1-6; 11 nucleotides align to TRBD1. The CDR3 length is 15 residues. J gave up 13 bases and V 0 bases, and 5 bases lay outside the gene matches. Looked up from germline, CDR1 is MNHNS and CDR2 is SASEGT. The CDR3: CASSEADRGRVPLHF. The CDR3 bases are TGTGCCAGCAGTGAAGCGGACAGGGGGCGAGTCCCCCTCCACTTT.

The chain joins TRBV5-1 to TRBJ2-3; D might be TRBD1 (6 bases). There are 15 residues in the CDR3. V lost 2 bases to trimming and J lost 4 bases, with 14 bases between them. Germline lookup yields CDR1 SGHRS and CDR2 YFSETQ. The CDR3 DNA follows: TGCGCCAGCAGCTTCGCCTCTTCAGGGGCAGATACGCAGTATTTT. It specifies CASSFASSGADTQYF.

This clone was seen a few times. V gene TRBV18 combines with J gene TRBJ2-1; possibly TRBD1 for D (5 bases). Between the trimmed V and J ends, which lost 3 bases and 9 bases, there was a span of 15 bases. The length of the CDR3 is 14 residues. Germline loops: CDR1 KGHSH, CDR2 LQKENI. CDR3 loop: CASSPNAGSREQFF. The CDR3 DNA reads as TGTGCCAGCTCACCGAACGCAGGGTCGCGTGAGCAGTTCTTC.

The V and J genes are TRBV6-1 and TRBJ2-3, with 7 positions matching TRBD1. Germline V gene lookup returns CDR1 MNHNS and CDR2 SASEGT. The J segment lost 5 bases and the V segment lost 4 bases, leaving 6 bases of the junction unmatched. The CDR3 totals 14 residues. CDR3 protein: CASSVRDREDTQYF. The CDR3 DNA is TGTGCCAGCAGTGTGAGAGACAGGGAAGATACGCAGTATTTT.

This chain connects TRBV6-5 to TRBJ1-2, with a possible D match to TRBD1 (5 bases). CDR1 is MNHEY, CDR2 SVGAGI, per germline. The CDR3 sequence is 14 residues long. The V and J ends lost 5 bases and 8 bases respectively, with 18 bases between them. The CDR3 sequence is CASSQVGTYGGYTF. For the CDR3, the DNA is TGTGCCAGCAGTCAAGTCGGGACTTACGGAGGCTACACCTTC.

V is TRBV10-3 and J is TRBJ1-2; 8 positions agree with TRBD1. The CDR3 is 14 amino acids. The germline gives CDR1 ENHRY, CDR2 SYGVKD. Trimming at V came to 6 bases and at J to 8 bases, leaving 11 bases not matched to a gene. CDR3 in amino acids: CAIRQGAPNGGYTF. The CDR3 coding sequence is TGTGCCATCAGGCAGGGGGCGCCGAACGGGGGCTACACCTTC.

This clone was picked up a small number of times. The chain links TRBV5-1 to TRBJ2-1, with D uncertain. Germline V gene sequence: CDR1 SGHRS, CDR2 YFSETQ. There are 13 residues in the CDR3. Between the trimmed V and J ends, which lost 0 bases and 7 bases, there was a span of 8 bases. In nucleotides, the CDR3 is TGCGCCAGCAGCTTGGCCGCGGTTAATGAGCAGTTCTTC. This codes for CASSLAAVNEQFF.

Only a few counts were recorded for this clone. This chain uses TRBV2 with TRBJ2-5, with a possible D match to TRBD2 (5 bases). Germline CDR1 and CDR2: SNHLY and FYNNEI. The CDR3 totals 12 residues. V lost 8 bases to trimming and J lost 4 bases, with 11 bases between them. The CDR3 reads CASRGLGETQYF. The CDR3 DNA is TGTGCCAGCCGCGGACTTGGAGAGACCCAGTACTTC.

This clone was detected a few times. The chain joins TRBV20-1 to TRBJ2-5; D gene unclear. V lost 0 bases and J lost 6, with 5 bases in between. Germline V gives CDR1 DFQATT, CDR2 SNEGSKA (reference sequence). The CDR3 has 11 amino acids. CDR3 sequence (DNA): TGCAGTGCTAGAGAGGCCCAGACCCAGTACTTC. It specifies CSAREAQTQYF.

Worth noting for this clone: This same CDR3 is encoded by further DNA sequences in the sample. The V gene is TRBV29-1, the J gene TRBJ1-2, with 9 bases fitting TRBD1. The trim removed 4 bases at V and 6 bases at J, leaving 0 bases unmatched. The CDR3 length is 11 residues. CDR1 SQVTM and CDR2 ANQGSEA come from the germline V gene. CDR3 bases: TGCAGCGTTGGACAGGGGGATGGCTACACCTTC. Its protein is CSVGQGDGYTF.

CDR3 sequence (DNA): TGTGCCAGCAGTTATTTACCGGGACAGGGTTACGAGCAGTACTTC. Protein sequence: CASSYLPGQGYEQYF. V and J are TRBV6-5 and TRBJ2-7, with 9 bases fitting TRBD1. The CDR3 covers 15 residues. Germline CDR1 MNHEY, CDR2 SVGAGI. The V segment lost 3 bases and the J segment 4 bases; nucleotides outside the gene matches: 7.

This chain links TRBV12-5 with TRBJ1-5; D call uncertain. Germline V gene data show CDR1 as LGHNT and CDR2 as FRNRAP. The V end was cut by 11 bases, the J end by 1 base, with 6 bases between. The CDR3 consists of 11 residues. The CDR3 DNA follows: TGTGCTGTGGGCAGCAATCAGCCCCAGCATTTT. Protein: CAVGSNQPQHF.

The chain employs TRBV10-1 and TRBJ2-2; 9 bases line up with TRBD1. Germline V gene lookup returns CDR1 WNHNN and CDR2 SYGVQD (reference sequence). J was trimmed by 5 bases and V by 2 bases; bases with no gene match: 9. The CDR3 contains 17 residues. CDR3 sequence reads: CASSETNRGLRTGELFF. CDR3 bases: TGCGCCAGCAGTGAGACGAACAGGGGGCTAAGGACCGGGGAGCTGTTTTTT.